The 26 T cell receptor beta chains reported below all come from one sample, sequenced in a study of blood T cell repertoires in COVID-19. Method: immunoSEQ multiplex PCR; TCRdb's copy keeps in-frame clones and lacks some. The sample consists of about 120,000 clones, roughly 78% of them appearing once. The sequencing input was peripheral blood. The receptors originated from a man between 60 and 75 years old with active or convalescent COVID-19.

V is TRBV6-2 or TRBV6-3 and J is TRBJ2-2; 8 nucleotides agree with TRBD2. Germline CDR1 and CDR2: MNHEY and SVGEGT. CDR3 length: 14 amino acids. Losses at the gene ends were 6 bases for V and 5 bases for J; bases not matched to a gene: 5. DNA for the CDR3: TGTGCCAGCAGCCAACGGGGGGGTACCGGGGAGCTGTTTTTT. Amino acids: CASSQRGGTGELFF.

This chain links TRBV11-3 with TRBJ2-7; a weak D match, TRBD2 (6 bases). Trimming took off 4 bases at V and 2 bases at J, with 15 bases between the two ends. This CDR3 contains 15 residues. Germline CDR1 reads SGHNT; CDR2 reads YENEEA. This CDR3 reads CASSYNSGPTYEQYF. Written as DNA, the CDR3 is TGTGCCAGCAGCTATAACAGCGGGCCAACCTACGAGCAGTACTTC.

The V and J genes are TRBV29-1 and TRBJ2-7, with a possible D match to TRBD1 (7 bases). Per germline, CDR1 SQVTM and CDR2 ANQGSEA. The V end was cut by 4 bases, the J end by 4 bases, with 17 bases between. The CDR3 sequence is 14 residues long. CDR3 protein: CSVGMEGADYEQYF. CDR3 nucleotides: TGCAGCGTTGGAATGGAGGGGGCGGATTACGAGCAGTACTTC.

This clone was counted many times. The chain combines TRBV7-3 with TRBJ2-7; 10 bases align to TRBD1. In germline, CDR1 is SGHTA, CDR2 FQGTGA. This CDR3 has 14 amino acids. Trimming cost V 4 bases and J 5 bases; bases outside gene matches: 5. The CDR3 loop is CASSSGQGFDEQYF. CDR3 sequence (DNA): TGTGCCAGCAGCTCGGGACAGGGGTTCGACGAGCAGTACTTC.

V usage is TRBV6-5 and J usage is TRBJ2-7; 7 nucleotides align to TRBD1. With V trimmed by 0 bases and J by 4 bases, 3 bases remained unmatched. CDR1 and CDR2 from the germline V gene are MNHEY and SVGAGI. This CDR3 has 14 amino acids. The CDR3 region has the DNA TGTGCCAGCAGTTACTCGGGACAGAATTACGAGCAGTACTTC. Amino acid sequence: CASSYSGQNYEQYF.

Here the CDR3 reads CASSLRGGNTGELFF. The CDR3 DNA is TGTGCCAGCAGCTTGCGGGGGGGAAACACCGGGGAGCTGTTTTTT. The chain carries TRBV5-6 and TRBJ2-2, with TRBD2 matching over 8 bases. V lost 1 base, J lost 2 bases, and 1 base stayed unmatched. The germline V gene has CDR1 SGHDT and CDR2 YYEEEE. This CDR3 has 15 amino acids.

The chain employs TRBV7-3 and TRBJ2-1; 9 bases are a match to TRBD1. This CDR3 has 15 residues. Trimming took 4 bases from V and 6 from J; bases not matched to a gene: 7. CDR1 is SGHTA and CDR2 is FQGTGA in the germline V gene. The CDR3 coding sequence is TGTGCCAGCAGCTCCGGACAGGGGTGGGGCAATGAGCAGTTCTTC. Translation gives CASSSGQGWGNEQFF.

The CDR3: CASAGRGTDTQYF. CDR3 DNA sequence: TGTGCCTCGGCGGGGAGGGGCACAGATACGCAGTATTTT. V usage is TRBV19 and J usage is TRBJ2-3; 7 bases match TRBD2. The CDR3 is 13 amino acids. Germline lookup yields CDR1 LNHDA and CDR2 SQIVND (reference sequence). The V segment lost 11 bases and the J segment 1 base; nucleotides outside the gene matches: 6.

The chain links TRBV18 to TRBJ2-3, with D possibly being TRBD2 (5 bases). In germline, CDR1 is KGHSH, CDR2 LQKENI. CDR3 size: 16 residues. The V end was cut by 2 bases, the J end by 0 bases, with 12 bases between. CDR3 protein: CASSPIAKVSTDTQYF. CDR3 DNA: TGTGCCAGCTCACCAATAGCGAAGGTTAGCACAGATACGCAGTATTTT.

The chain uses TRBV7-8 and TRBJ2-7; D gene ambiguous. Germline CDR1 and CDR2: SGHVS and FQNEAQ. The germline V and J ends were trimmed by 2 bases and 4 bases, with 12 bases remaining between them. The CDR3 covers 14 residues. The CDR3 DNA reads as TGTGCCAGCAGCTTAAGTATCTCGGTTTACGAGCAGTACTTC. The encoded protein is CASSLSISVYEQYF. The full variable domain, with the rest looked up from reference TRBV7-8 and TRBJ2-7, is GAGVSQSPRYKVAKRGQDVALRCDPISGHVSLFWYQQALGQGPEFLTYFQNEAQLDKSGLPSDRFFAERPEGSVSTLKIQRTQQEDSAVYLCASSLSISVYEQYFGPGTRLTVT.

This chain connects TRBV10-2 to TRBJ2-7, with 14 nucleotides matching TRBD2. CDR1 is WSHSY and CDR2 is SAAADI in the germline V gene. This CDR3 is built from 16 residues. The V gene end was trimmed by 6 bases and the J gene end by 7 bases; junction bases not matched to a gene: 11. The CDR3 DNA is TGCGCCAGCAGGGATCCGGGACTAGCGGGAGAAGGGGAGCAGTACTTC. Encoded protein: CASRDPGLAGEGEQYF.

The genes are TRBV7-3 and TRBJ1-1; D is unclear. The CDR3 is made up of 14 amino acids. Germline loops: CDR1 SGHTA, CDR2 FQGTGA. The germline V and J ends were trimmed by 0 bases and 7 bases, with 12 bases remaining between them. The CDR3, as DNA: TGTGCCAGCAGCTTAACGGCCCCCCCCGATGAAGCTTTCTTT. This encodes CASSLTAPPDEAFF.

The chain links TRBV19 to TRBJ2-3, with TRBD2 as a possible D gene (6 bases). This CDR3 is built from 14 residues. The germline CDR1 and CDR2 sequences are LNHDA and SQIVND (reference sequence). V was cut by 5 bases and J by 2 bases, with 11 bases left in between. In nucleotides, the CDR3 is TGTGCCAGTAGTGGGGCGGGGACCACAGATACGCAGTATTTT. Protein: CASSGAGTTDTQYF.

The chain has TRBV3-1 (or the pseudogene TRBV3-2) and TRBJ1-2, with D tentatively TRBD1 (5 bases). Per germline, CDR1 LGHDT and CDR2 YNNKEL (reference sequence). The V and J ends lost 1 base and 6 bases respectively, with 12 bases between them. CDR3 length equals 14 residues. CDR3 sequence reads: CASSQVGAYDGYTF. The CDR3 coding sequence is TGTGCCAGCAGCCAAGTAGGGGCATACGATGGCTACACCTTC.

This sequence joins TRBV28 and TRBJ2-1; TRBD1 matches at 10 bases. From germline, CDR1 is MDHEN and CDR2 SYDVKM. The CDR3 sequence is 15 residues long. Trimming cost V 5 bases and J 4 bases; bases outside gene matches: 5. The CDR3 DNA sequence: TGTGCCAGCAGTCCCCGGGACAGGGGTTACAATGAGCAGTTCTTC. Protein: CASSPRDRGYNEQFF.

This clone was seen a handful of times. CDR3 in DNA: TGTGCCAGCAGGGACAGGGGCCGAACCGGGGAGCTGTTTTTT. This gives the protein CASRDRGRTGELFF. The V call is TRBV7-9, the J call TRBJ2-2, with 9 bases that match TRBD1. This CDR3 contains 14 residues. Germline CDR1 is SEHNR and CDR2 is FQNEAQ (reference sequence). The trim removed 6 bases at V and 5 bases at J, leaving 4 bases unmatched.

CDR3 nucleotides: TGTGCCAGCAGCCAAGTCCAAGGGACAGCCTCCTACGAGCAGTACTTC. Its translation: CASSQVQGTASYEQYF. The V and J genes are TRBV4-2 and TRBJ2-7, with 7 bases that match TRBD1. The CDR3 has 16 residues. Trimming cost V 1 base and J 0 bases; bases outside gene matches: 6. In germline, CDR1 is LGHNA, CDR2 YNFKEQ.

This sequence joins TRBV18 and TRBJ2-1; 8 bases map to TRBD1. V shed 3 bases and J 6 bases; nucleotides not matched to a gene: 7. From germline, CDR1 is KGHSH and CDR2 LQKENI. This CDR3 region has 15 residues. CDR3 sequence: CASSPDRVLVNEQFF. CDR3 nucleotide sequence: TGTGCCAGCTCACCGGACAGGGTATTAGTCAATGAGCAGTTCTTC.

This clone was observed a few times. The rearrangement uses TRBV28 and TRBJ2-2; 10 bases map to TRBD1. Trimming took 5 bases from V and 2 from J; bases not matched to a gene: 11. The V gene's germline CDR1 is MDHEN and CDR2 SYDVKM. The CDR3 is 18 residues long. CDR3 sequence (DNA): TGTGCCAGCAGTCCTACCCGCCGGGACAGGGGCAACACCGGGGAGCTGTTTTTT. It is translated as CASSPTRRDRGNTGELFF.

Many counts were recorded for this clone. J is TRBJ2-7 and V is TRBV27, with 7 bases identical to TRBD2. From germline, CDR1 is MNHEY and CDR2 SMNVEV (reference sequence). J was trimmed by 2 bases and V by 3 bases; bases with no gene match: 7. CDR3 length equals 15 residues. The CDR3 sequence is CASSLGLADTYEQYF. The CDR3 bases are TGTGCCAGCAGTTTGGGGCTAGCGGACACCTACGAGCAGTACTTC.

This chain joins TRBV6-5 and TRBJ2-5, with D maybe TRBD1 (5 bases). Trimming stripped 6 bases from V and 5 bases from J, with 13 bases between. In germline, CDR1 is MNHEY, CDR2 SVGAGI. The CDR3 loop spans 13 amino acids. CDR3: CASRPQGWETQYF. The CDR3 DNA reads TGTGCCAGCAGACCCCAGGGATGGGAGACCCAGTACTTC.

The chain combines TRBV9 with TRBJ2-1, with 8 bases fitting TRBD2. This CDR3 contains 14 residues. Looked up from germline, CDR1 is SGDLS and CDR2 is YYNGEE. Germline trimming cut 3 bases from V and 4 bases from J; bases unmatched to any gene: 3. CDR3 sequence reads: CASSGSGGYNEQFF. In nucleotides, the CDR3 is TGTGCCAGCAGCGGGAGCGGGGGTTACAATGAGCAGTTCTTC.

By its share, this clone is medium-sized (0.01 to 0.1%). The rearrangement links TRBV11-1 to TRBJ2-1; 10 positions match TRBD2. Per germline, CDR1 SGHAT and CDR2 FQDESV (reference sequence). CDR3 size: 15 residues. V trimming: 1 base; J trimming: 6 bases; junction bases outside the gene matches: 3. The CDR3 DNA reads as TGTGCCAGCAGCTTAGTAAGCGGGGGGGCCAATGAGCAGTTCTTC. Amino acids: CASSLVSGGANEQFF.

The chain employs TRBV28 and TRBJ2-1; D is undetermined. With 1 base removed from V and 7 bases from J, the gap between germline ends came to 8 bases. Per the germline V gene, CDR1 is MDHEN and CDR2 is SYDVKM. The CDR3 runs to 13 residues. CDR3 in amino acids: CASSLSGANEQFF. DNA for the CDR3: TGTGCCAGCAGTTTATCCGGTGCGAATGAGCAGTTCTTC. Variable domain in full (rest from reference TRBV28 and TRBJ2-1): DVKVTQSSRYLVKRTGEKVFLECVQDMDHENMFWYRQDPGLGLRLIYFSYDVKMKEKGDIPEGYSVSREKKERFSLILESASTNQTSMYLCASSLSGANEQFFGPGTRLTVL.

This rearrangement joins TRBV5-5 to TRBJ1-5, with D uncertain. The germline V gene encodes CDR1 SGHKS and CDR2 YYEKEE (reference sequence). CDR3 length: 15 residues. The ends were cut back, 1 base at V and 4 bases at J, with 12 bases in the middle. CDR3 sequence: CASSLQAHENQPQHF. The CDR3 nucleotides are TGTGCCAGCAGCTTGCAGGCTCACGAAAATCAGCCCCAGCATTTT.

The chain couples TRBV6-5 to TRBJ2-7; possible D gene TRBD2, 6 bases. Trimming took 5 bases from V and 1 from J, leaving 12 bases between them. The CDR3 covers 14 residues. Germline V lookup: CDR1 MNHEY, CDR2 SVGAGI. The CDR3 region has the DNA TGTGCCAGCAGTCCAGGCGGGAATTCCTACGAGCAGTACTTC. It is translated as CASSPGGNSYEQYF.